A selection of T cell receptor beta chains follows, all from one sample in a study of sequential checkpoint blockade in melanoma. Method: immunoSEQ multiplex PCR; TCRdb's copy keeps in-frame clones and lacks some. The table includes thousands of clones, around 79% detected once. Sequences were derived from CD8+ T cells sorted from blood (inferred from file names), sampled from a patient given nivolumab and ipilimumab in sequence. The receptors originated from a human donor with melanoma. Both conserved end residues are part of each CDR3. Each record gives: J gene, D gene, V gene, clone size, CDR3 protein, CDR3 DNA. A D gene is named only where the DNA matches it firmly. Size is stated for part of the rows, as once, few or many counts, or as a class when the clone is expanded.

J: TRBJ1-5
D: -
V: TRBV19
size: -
CDR3: CASSTLDVHNQPQHF
DNA: TGTGCCAGTAGTACCCTAGACGTGCACAATCAGCCCCAGCATTTT

J: TRBJ2-7
D: -
V: TRBV2
size: few
CDR3: CASSVTVSVRAYEQYF
DNA: TGTGCCAGCAGTGTTACTGTCTCAGTCCGGGCCTACGAGCAGTACTTC

J: TRBJ2-7
D: -
V: TRBV4-1
size: -
CDR3: CASSFANRAYEQYF
DNA: TGCGCCAGCAGTTTCGCGAACCGAGCCTACGAGCAGTACTTC

J: TRBJ2-7
D: TRBD1
V: TRBV28
size: once
CDR3: CASSLPMGQGAREQYF
DNA: TGTGCCAGCAGTTTACCAATGGGACAGGGGGCACGGGAGCAGTACTTC

J: TRBJ2-7
D: -
V: TRBV25-1
size: -
CDR3: CASSEFPSTTTYEQYF
DNA: TGTGCCAGCAGTGAATTTCCGTCGACTACCACCTACGAGCAGTACTTC

J: TRBJ1-2
D: -
V: TRBV7-9
size: -
CDR3: CASSLGSPLSSNYGYTF
DNA: TGTGCCAGCAGCTTAGGTTCCCCCTTATCGTCTAACTATGGCTACACCTTC

J: TRBJ2-2
D: -
V: TRBV5-4
size: -
CDR3: CASSDSVGHLNTGELFF
DNA: TGTGCCAGCAGCGATTCTGTGGGACACTTGAACACCGGGGAGCTGTTTTTT

J: TRBJ2-2
D: TRBD2
V: TRBV23-1
size: -
CDR3: CASSIPITSGGAGNTGELFF
DNA: TGCGCCAGCAGTATACCCATAACTAGCGGGGGGGCAGGGAACACCGGGGAGCTGTTTTTT

J: TRBJ2-7
D: TRBD1
V: TRBV28
size: hyperexpanded
CDR3: CASSSPAGQGEQYF
DNA: TGTGCCAGCAGTTCGCCCGCGGGACAGGGCGAGCAGTACTTC

J: TRBJ1-3
D: TRBD1
V: TRBV11-2
size: -
CDR3: CASLGQGHSGNTIYF
DNA: TGTGCCAGCCTCGGACAGGGCCATTCTGGAAACACCATATATTTT

J: TRBJ2-7
D: TRBD1
V: TRBV19
size: once
CDR3: CASSIDRRQGTYEQYF
DNA: TGTGCCAGTAGTATAGATCGTCGACAGGGGACCTACGAGCAGTACTTC

J: TRBJ2-2
D: -
V: TRBV7-7
size: -
CDR3: CASSPSSDFNTGELFF
DNA: TGTGCCAGCAGCCCGAGTTCTGACTTCAACACCGGGGAGCTGTTTTTT

J: TRBJ2-7
D: TRBD2
V: TRBV19
size: hyperexpanded
CDR3: CASSLTSGGAYEQYF
DNA: TGTGCCAGTAGCCTGACTAGCGGGGGGGCCTACGAGCAGTACTTC

J: TRBJ1-2
D: TRBD1
V: TRBV4-2
size: -
CDR3: CASSQFEDRGITTF
DNA: TGTGCCAGCAGCCAATTCGAGGACAGGGGAATCACCACCTTC

J: TRBJ2-7
D: -
V: TRBV10-2
size: -
CDR3: CASSGTGVLYEQYF
DNA: TGCGCCAGCAGTGGCACAGGAGTACTCTACGAGCAGTACTTC

J: TRBJ1-1
D: -
V: TRBV19
size: -
CDR3: CASSITPGTEAFF
DNA: TGTGCCAGTAGTATAACCCCGGGCACTGAAGCTTTCTTT

J: TRBJ2-3
D: -
V: TRBV5-4
size: -
CDR3: CASSLVSGQRTDTQYF
DNA: TGTGCCAGCAGCTTAGTGAGTGGACAGCGCACAGATACGCAGTATTTT

J: TRBJ2-3
D: TRBD2
V: TRBV27
size: -
CDR3: CASSSLAERTDTQYF
DNA: TGTGCCAGCAGTTCTCTAGCGGAGAGGACAGATACGCAGTATTTT

J: TRBJ2-7
D: TRBD1
V: TRBV29-1
size: -
CDR3: CSVRAGTGSHEQYF
DNA: TGCAGCGTTCGGGCCGGGACAGGTAGCCACGAGCAGTACTTC